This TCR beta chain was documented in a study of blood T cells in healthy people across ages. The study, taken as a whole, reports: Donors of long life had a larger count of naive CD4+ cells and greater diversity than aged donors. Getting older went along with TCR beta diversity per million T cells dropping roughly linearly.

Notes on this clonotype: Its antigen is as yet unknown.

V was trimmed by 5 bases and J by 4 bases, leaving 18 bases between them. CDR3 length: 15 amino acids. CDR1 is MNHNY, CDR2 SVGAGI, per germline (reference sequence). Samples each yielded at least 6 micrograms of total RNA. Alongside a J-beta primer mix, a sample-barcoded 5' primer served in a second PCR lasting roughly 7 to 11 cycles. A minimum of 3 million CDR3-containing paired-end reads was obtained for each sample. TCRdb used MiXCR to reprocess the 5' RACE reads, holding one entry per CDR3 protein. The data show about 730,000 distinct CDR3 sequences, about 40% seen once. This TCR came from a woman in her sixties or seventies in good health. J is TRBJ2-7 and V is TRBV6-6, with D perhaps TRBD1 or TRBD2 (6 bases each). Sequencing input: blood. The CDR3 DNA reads TGTGCCAGCAGTACGGGGGCCGGGGGCTTATACGAGCAGTACTTC. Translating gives CASSTGAGGLYEQYF.